This T cell receptor beta chain was retrieved from a study of CD4 T cells in relation to SARS-CoV-2 and coronaviruses. The repertoire was sequenced with immunoSEQ multiplex PCR; TCRdb's copy has only in-frame clones and lacks some. This table holds 15,000 to 20,000 clones, approximately 80% found once. Trimming pared 3 bases from V and 7 bases from J, leaving 19 bases between. CDR1 and CDR2 (germline): SGHRS, YFSETQ. The CDR3 has 15 residues. Turning to this clone: The target antigen is unknown.

Before the COVID-19 pandemic, during about 2010-2019, CD4+ T cells were taken from unexposed donors. The cells were cultured for 10 days before CD4+ T cells were isolated. The chain joins TRBV5-1 to TRBJ2-5; possible D gene TRBD2, 6 bases. The sequencing sample was made of CD4+ T cells from PBMCs, cultured in vitro. This clonotype was sampled from a human donor in good health. This chain's CDR3 is CASSSGDLLAVTQYF. The CDR3 region has the DNA TGCGCCAGCAGCTCCGGAGACTTACTAGCAGTGACCCAGTACTTC. The variable domain in full, with the rest retrieved from reference TRBV5-1 and TRBJ2-5, is KAGVTQTPRYLIKTRGQQVTLSCSPISGHRSVSWYQQTPGQGLQFLFEYFSETQRNKGNFPGRFSGRQFSNSRSEMNVSTLELGDSALYLCASSSGDLLAVTQYFGPGTRLLVL.